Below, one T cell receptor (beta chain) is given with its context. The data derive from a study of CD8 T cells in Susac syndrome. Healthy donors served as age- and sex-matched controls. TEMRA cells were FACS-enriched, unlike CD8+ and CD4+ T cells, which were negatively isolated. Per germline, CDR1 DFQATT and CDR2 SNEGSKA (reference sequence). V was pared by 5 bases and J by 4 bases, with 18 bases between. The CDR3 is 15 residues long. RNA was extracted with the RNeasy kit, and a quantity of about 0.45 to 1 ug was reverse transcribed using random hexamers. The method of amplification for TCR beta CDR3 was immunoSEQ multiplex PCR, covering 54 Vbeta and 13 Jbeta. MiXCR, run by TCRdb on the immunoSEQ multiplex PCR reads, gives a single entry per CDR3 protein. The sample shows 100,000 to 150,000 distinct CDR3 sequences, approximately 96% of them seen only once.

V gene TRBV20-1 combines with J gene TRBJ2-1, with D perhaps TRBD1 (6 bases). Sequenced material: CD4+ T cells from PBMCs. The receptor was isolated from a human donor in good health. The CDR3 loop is CSALRGRGWYNEQFF. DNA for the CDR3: TGCAGTGCTCTACGGGGCAGGGGATGGTACAATGAGCAGTTCTTC.